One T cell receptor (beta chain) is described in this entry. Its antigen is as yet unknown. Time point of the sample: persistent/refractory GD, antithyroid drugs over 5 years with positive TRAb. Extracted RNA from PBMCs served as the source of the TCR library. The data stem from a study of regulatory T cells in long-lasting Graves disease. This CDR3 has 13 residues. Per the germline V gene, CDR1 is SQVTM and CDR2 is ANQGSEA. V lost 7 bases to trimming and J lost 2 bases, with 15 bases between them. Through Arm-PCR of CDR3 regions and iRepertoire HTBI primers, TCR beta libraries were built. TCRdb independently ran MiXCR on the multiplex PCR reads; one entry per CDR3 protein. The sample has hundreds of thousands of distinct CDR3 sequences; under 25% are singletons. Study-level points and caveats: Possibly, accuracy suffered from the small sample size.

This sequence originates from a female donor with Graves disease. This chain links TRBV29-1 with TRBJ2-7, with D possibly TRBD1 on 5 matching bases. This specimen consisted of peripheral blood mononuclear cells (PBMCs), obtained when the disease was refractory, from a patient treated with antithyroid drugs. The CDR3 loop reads CSATGILTYEQYF. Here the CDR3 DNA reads TGCAGCGCTACAGGCATTCTAACCTACGAGCAGTACTTC.